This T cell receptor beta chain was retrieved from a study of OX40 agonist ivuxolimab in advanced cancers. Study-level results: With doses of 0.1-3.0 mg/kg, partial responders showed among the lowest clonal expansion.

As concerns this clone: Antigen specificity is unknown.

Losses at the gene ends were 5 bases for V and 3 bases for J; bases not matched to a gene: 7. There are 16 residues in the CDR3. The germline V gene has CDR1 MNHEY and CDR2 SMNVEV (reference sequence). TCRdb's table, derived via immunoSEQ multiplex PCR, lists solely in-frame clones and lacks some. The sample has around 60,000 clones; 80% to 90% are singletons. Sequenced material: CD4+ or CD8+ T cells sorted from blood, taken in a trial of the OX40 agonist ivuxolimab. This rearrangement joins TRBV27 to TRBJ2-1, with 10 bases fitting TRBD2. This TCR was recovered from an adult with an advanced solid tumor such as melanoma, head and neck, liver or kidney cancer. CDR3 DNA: TGTGCCAGCAGTAATCTAGCGGGAGTAGGCTACAATGAGCAGTTCTTC. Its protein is CASSNLAGVGYNEQFF.